Sequencing of this T cell receptor (beta chain) was carried out in a study of cytomegalovirus exposure and HLA in healthy donors (dated by TCRdb to 2015 to 2018). The study in broad terms: According to an earlier analysis of 550 to 700 of the donors, 150 million to 200 million T cells yielded 117 million unique TCR beta sequences and 276 Gb of sequence data. A later genetic analysis took genome-wide SNP genotypes for about 55% of the roughly 670 donors and used that subset as a discovery cohort. HLA typing covered class I and class II loci at four-digit resolution. Among about 360 genotyped donors of the cohort, an average of approximately 230,000 unique TCR beta nucleotide sequences were sequenced per donor, roughly 18% of them non-productive. An earlier analysis of around 540 of the donors applied high-throughput TCR beta sequencing to assess whether each TCR beta V gene segment acted as functional or pseudogenic. Donor age, sex, ethnicity and CMV serostatus were compiled together with the repertoire data. To study patterns of TCR occurrence, a later analysis re-analyzed previously published TCR beta repertoires from 600 to 750 donors and added high-resolution HLA genotyping. The study aimed to test whether cataloging public T cell receptors could reveal signatures of past pathogen exposure. Rather than drawing on any new phenotypic data, the later analysis identified candidate immune exposures from TCR beta sequences and the way those sequences occurred across donors. The study combined high-throughput TCR immunosequencing, statistical association of individual TCRs with disease status, and machine learning to predict cytomegalovirus infection status. The T cell repertoires of some 670 subjects were profiled by immunosequencing and related to cytomegalovirus serostatus. In addition to the first cohort of 650 to 800 subjects, a separate validation cohort of under 150 different subjects was used. Every discovery cohort repertoire had been produced on one sequencing platform. An early release that covered 640 HLA-typed donors contained approximately 300 gigabases of sequencing data and tens of millions of unique TCR sequences. Typing coverage varied by locus: about 629-630 donors for A, B, C, DRB1 and DQB1; roughly 560 for DQA1; over 600 for DPA1; roughly 450 for DPB1. Roughly five DR-DQ haplotypes were handled as single units for association and clustering, since linkage in the cohort was strong. The genetic ancestry cluster associated with self-reported Caucasian donors included about four fifths of the roughly 380 genotyped donors.

The cohort comprised 550 to 700 healthy bone marrow donors. Cohort members were all nominally healthy when sampled, although unrecorded immune exposures were likely present. The donor tested CMV seropositive and was one of the 289 seropositive cohort members. A peripheral blood sample was collected from each donor, and TCR beta sequencing was performed on peripheral blood mononuclear cells. Genomic DNA was extracted from the blood cell samples with the Qiagen DNeasy Blood Extraction Kit. Reading from cysteine to phenylalanine, the CDR3 counts 12 amino acids. Only CDR3 DNA is held: 36 bases, read in frame from base 1. The V end loses 0 bases and the J end loses 8 bases, and a stretch of 8 bases separates them. CDR1 and CDR2 were assigned from the germline V gene as SGHDT and YYEEEE. Of note for this clone: Its recognized antigen is unknown. Base qualities are not provided; no much larger clone lies one nucleotide away.

On the study overall, not on this receptor specifically: According to a later genetic analysis, donors in an Asian-associated ancestry cluster had fewer N-insertions in productive TCRs than the approximately 610-donor mean. A further reported finding was that TCR beta sequences accurately predicted the HLA-A and HLA-B alleles for most subjects in the first cohort. In a later analysis, HLA-associated TCR beta chains showed more clonal expansion and lower generation probabilities than non-associated chains that were equally common. An earlier analysis of some 560 of the donors showed that most TCR beta V segments appeared in productive rearrangements either about 87% or about 30% of the time, which broadly matched IMGT annotations. A later analysis reported that several top co-occurrence clusters appeared linked to parvovirus B19, influenza, CMV and Epstein-Barr virus. Linkage disequilibrium might explain the correlated functional status among segregating V segments, but an unknown experimental factor could not be excluded. In a later genetic analysis, a missense DCLRE1C variant was associated with V-gene and J-gene trimming of TCR beta chains, and the association was replicated in an independent cohort. In vitro tests confirmed that three of the cytomegalovirus-associated TCR beta chains recognize cytomegalovirus antigens. Because HLA typing was unavailable for some donors at each locus, only the typed subset was used in association tests. Immune exposure information for the cohort was limited to CMV serostatus. At a false discovery rate of 0.05, a later analysis linked about 16,000 TCR beta sequences to specific HLA alleles. Only TCR beta chains were sequenced in this cohort, and the absence of alpha or paired-chain data limited detectable features. The authors suggested that the approach could potentially be generalized to other disease states and immunological phenotypes. The sequencing pipeline was judged likely to have produced a cluster of highly shared sequence variants as a technical artifact. In a later analysis, most CMV-associated TCR beta chains were found to appear HLA-restricted, with HLA associations seemingly driven largely by CMV exposure. Cytomegalovirus status was reported to be diagnosed by the classifier with high specificity and sensitivity in both the original and validation cohorts. Presence/absence analyses assumed roughly uniform sequencing depth across donors, an assumption that may not hold. Because counts were too low, roughly 18 rarely observed V segments, including chromosome 9 orphons, were left out of the earlier analysis of some 640 of the donors. In a later analysis, the rate of TCR association differed among HLA loci, with DRB1 alleles having the most associated TCRs and HLA-C alleles having the fewest. When HLA alleles, especially DR and DQ, strongly co-occurred, attributing TCR associations to individual alleles was difficult. The study gave a list of 150 to 200 TCR beta chains associated with cytomegalovirus. Some IMGT-functional V segments, including TRBV6-2 and TRBV6-3, could not be told apart with the 87-base-pair reads, so those segments were excluded. Across donors, most TCR sequences were observed very rarely, whereas some public TCRs were present in many individuals.

Library construction relied on the immunoSEQ multiplex PCR assay. The multiplex PCR relied on a mix of 60 forward primers for TCR Vbeta segments and 13 reverse primers for TCR Jbeta segments. The CDR3 region of rearranged TCR beta genes was amplified from genomic DNA with a multiplex PCR assay. Amplified TCR beta libraries were sequenced as 87-base-pair reads on the Illumina HiSeq System. Per the original workflow: Across the roughly 670 repertoires, a later analysis counted tens of millions of unique TCR beta chains, roughly 11 million of which were shared by at least two donors. Raw reads were error-corrected and collapsed into unique sequences by a nearest-neighbor algorithm in which closely related sequences were merged to remove PCR and sequencing errors. To assign V, D and J gene segments, CDR3 sequences were aligned to IMGT reference sequences. Each retained sequence needed at least a six-nucleotide match to both a V gene segment and a J gene segment. Rearrangements were called productive when the CDR3 lacked stop codons and stayed in frame with V and J; all others were non-productive. Following IMGT convention, CDR3 was defined as the stretch from the second conserved V-encoded cysteine up to the conserved J-encoded phenylalanine. Sequences without an unambiguous match to a single V gene segment were excluded from the earlier analysis of about 640 of the donors. An earlier analysis of some 610 of the donors called V segments functional above 56.7% productive rearrangements and segregating when the between-donor standard deviation exceeded 5%. A statistical classification framework was built for diagnosing cytomegalovirus status from the catalog of TCR beta chain sequences. A later analysis assigned V and J genes by comparing TCR nucleotide sequences with IMGT/GENE-DB human TR gene sequences. Using the TCRdist pipeline, a later analysis assigned CDR3 sequences along with most-parsimonious VDJ recombination scenarios. In a later analysis, each TCR beta chain was defined by its CDR3 amino acid sequence together with its V-gene family, and reads without a unique V-gene family were excluded. A later analysis removed nearly 600 highly shared, low-generation-probability nucleotide sequences to deal with suspected cross-contamination and a sequencing artifact. For each public chain, a later analysis derived a clonal expansion index from normalized ranks of inferred template counts within each repertoire. Generation probabilities in a later analysis came from a VDJ recombination model fitted to out-of-frame rearrangements, and those results were checked against IGoR. In a later analysis, hypergeometric tests were used to score TCR-TCR, TCR-HLA and TCR-CMV co-occurrence, with a repertoire-size bias correction applied to TCR pairs. To estimate false discovery rates, a later analysis permuted the HLA or CMV assignments 20 times. In a later analysis, co-occurring TCRs were grouped using DBSCAN, with TCRdist sequence similarity added in when clustering inside HLA-allele-positive subsets. Repertoires with fewer than 30,000 or more than 120,000 public chains, plus five repertoires with anomalous nucleotide sharing, were excluded from co-occurrence clustering. Entries here come from immuneACCESS through TCRdb and include only in-frame sequences with V and J called. Some clones fail to appear in such tables; in the studies checked, an unresolved V gene covers under half of the shortfall, and the cause of the remainder is unknown. V and J calls and clone size follow that table, whereas D and trimming were derived from the DNA. The sample includes 120,000 to 150,000 clones, with more than 65% observed a single time. Jointly, the top ten make up about 5.2% of the sample.

Sequenced sample: PBMCs. This TCR derives from a man aged 25 to 40 in good health and CMV-seropositive. The chain was built from TRBV5-6 and TRBJ1-2, and TRBD1 may be the D gene, going by 5 matching bases. The CDR3 loop reads CASSLAGHGYTF. The nucleotide sequence is given as TGTGCCAGCAGCTTGGCAGGGCACGGCTACACCTTC.